A selection of T cell receptor beta chains follows, all from one sample in a study of Graves' ophthalmopathy and Graves' hyperthyroidism. TCRdb ran MiXCR on the multiplex PCR reads and lists one entry per CDR3 protein. The table has roughly 160,000 distinct CDR3 sequences, roughly 36% seen once. The material sequenced was peripheral blood. The source of these receptors is a man aged 25 to 40 with Graves' ophthalmopathy. The CDR3 runs from the conserved cysteine through the conserved F or W. Fields, in order: V gene, CDR3 protein.

TRBV6-2/TRBV6-3	CASRYIQGATEAFF
TRBV19	CASSIVGDGALGGYTF
TRBV6-2/TRBV6-3	CASSYPYRGRERTEAFF
TRBV29-1	CSVVAGGSYEQYF
TRBV4-1	CASSQELRNREAFF
TRBV3-1	CASSQVNYEQYF
TRBV12-3/TRBV12-4	CASSYIGTSDYEQYF
TRBV2	CASTQNTEAFF
TRBV7-8	CASSPSGGGIDNQPQHF
TRBV2	CASILGQLNTEAFF
TRBV19	CASSNGFYEQYF
TRBV12-3/TRBV12-4	CASSHVTGNSNQPQHF
TRBV29-1	CSVGADTQETQYF
TRBV13	CASTNWGLAGVFGELFF
TRBV7-2	CASSLQGFDYGYTF
TRBV12-3/TRBV12-4	CASAYPNAGYTF
TRBV28	CASLTSGTTYEQYF
TRBV19	CASSPLTGRANQPQHF
TRBV4-1	CASSQDRQGGDIQYF
TRBV11-2	CASSLVRAGNSGELFF
TRBV6-1	CASRGVNGTAYFNSPLHF
TRBV29-1	CGGRFSGANVLTF
TRBV30	CAWIPFRRYEQYF
TRBV6-5	CASSRDRAYEQYF
TRBV11-2	CASSRPFEDTLQETQYF
TRBV27	CASSPREGGDTEAFF
TRBV2	CASRATLTYTEAFF
TRBV27	CASSLDGALGYTF
TRBV12-3/TRBV12-4	CASSAKSDLPAGELFF
TRBV11-2	CASSGQETQYF
TRBV7-2	CASSLGQGANGYTF
TRBV28	CASIPARPTGEQYF
TRBV6-1	CASSRVTGDTEAFF
TRBV12-3/TRBV12-4	CASSGVGAGGVYEQYF
TRBV6-5	CASSSNGGLNTEAFF
TRBV27	CASSLRTGYGHTF
TRBV7-2	CASSLPRTTGGEQYF
TRBV28	CASSFQASGKAFF
TRBV24-1	CATREGERYTF
TRBV6-1	CASRAGPAGSYEQYF
TRBV28	CASRYRTGAANYGYTF
TRBV25-1	CASSGLLGGGKTQYF
TRBV19	CASSIEGLMNTEAFF
TRBV12-3/TRBV12-4	CASSFGDRPNQETQYF
TRBV20-1	CSARGEDYGYTF